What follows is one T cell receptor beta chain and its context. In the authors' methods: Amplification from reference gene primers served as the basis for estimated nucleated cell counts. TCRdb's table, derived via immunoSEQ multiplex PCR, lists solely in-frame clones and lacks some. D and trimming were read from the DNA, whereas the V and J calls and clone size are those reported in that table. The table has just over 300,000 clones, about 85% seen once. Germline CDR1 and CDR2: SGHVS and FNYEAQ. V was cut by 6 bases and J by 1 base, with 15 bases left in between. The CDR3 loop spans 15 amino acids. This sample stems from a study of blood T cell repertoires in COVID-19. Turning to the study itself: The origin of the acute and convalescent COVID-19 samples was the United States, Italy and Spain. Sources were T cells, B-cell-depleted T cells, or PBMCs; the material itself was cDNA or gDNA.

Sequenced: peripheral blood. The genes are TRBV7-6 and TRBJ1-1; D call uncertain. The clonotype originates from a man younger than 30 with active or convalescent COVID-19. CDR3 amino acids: CASSSEVGKNTEAFF. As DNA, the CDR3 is TGTGCCAGCAGTTCAGAGGTGGGTAAGAACACTGAAGCTTTCTTT.